What follows are 26 T cell receptor beta chains derived from one specimen sequenced in a study of blood T cell repertoires in COVID-19. Assay: immunoSEQ multiplex PCR; the TCRdb copy retains only in-frame clones and omits some. The table has 350,000 to 400,000 clones, 80% to 90% seen once. What was sequenced was PBMCs or T cells enriched from blood (not recorded which). The source of these receptors is a man aged 40-49 years in a cohort exposed to, infected with or recovered from COVID-19 (not recorded which).

The chain employs TRBV30 and TRBJ2-2; 9 bases line up with TRBD1. The V gene's germline CDR1 is GTSNPN and CDR2 SVGIG (reference sequence). The CDR3 is 14 residues long. V was clipped by 3 bases and J by 5 bases; unmatched bases: 4. CDR3 amino acids: CAWRQGASTGELFF. The CDR3 bases are TGTGCCTGGAGACAGGGGGCGTCTACCGGGGAGCTGTTTTTT.

The gene calls are TRBV5-1 and TRBJ2-1; tentative D call: TRBD2 (5 bases). This CDR3 is built from 13 residues. Germline V gene lookup returns CDR1 SGHRS and CDR2 YFSETQ. The V and J ends lost 1 base and 6 bases respectively, with 8 bases between them. The CDR3 bases are TGCGCCAGCAGCTTGTTGGGGAGCAATGAGCAGTTCTTC. Residues: CASSLLGSNEQFF.

The chain joins TRBV19 to TRBJ2-1, with 13 bases identical to TRBD2. Germline V gene lookup returns CDR1 LNHDA and CDR2 SQIVND (reference sequence). Trimming took 6 bases from V and 9 from J; bases not matched to a gene: 8. This CDR3 comprises 15 residues. This CDR3 is CASRPGLAGWTEQFF. DNA for the CDR3: TGTGCCAGTAGACCGGGACTAGCGGGATGGACTGAGCAGTTCTTC.

A few counts support this clone. The rearrangement links TRBV11-2 to TRBJ2-7, with a weak D call TRBD2 (5 bases). V gave up 2 bases and J gave up 7 bases, with 6 bases separating them. The CDR3 consists of 11 residues. CDR1 is SGHAT and CDR2 is FQNNGV in the germline V gene. For the CDR3, the DNA is TGTGCCAGCAGCTTAACGGGGGAGCAGTACTTC. Translating it yields CASSLTGEQYF. Full variable domain (remainder filled in from reference TRBV11-2 and TRBJ2-7): EAGVAQSPRYKIIEKRQSVAFWCNPISGHATLYWYQQILGQGPKLLIQFQNNGVVDDSQLPKDRFSAERLKGVDSTLKIQPAKLEDSAVYLCASSLTGEQYFGPGTRLTVT.

The rearrangement uses TRBV15 and TRBJ2-1, with a possible D match to TRBD1 (5 bases). The V end lost 2 bases, the J end lost 10 bases, and 9 bases lay between the germline ends. Germline V gene data show CDR1 as LNHNV and CDR2 as YYDKDF (reference sequence). This CDR3 is built from 12 residues. The CDR3 nucleotides read TGTGCCACCAGCAGAACTGGGGCGGAGCAGTTCTTC. This codes for CATSRTGAEQFF.

This clone was found once. The CDR3 is CASSLQGAGGYTF. Here the CDR3 DNA reads TGTGCCAGTAGTCTACAGGGGGCCGGCGGCTACACCTTC. The chain carries TRBV19 and TRBJ1-2; 9 nucleotides match TRBD1. The J segment lost 8 bases and the V segment lost 5 bases, leaving 6 bases of the junction unmatched. In germline, CDR1 is LNHDA, CDR2 SQIVND (reference sequence). The length of the CDR3 is 13 residues.

This rearrangement joins TRBV6-2 or TRBV6-3 to TRBJ2-1; 9 nucleotides agree with TRBD2. The CDR3 sequence is 20 residues long. Trimming removed 5 bases from V and 3 bases from J; junction bases left unmatched: 20. Germline assignment: CDR1 MNHEY and CDR2 SVGEGT. This chain's CDR3 is CASSHLAGAGTATYYNEQFF. DNA of the CDR3: TGTGCCAGCAGTCACTTAGCGGGAGCGGGTACGGCGACCTACTACAATGAGCAGTTCTTC.

The rearrangement uses TRBV5-6 and TRBJ2-7; tentative D call: TRBD2 (5 bases). V gave up 0 bases and J gave up 2 bases, with 15 bases separating them. This CDR3 comprises 16 residues. CDR1 SGHDT and CDR2 YYEEEE come from the germline V gene. CDR3 region: CASSLASRGGAYEQYF. CDR3 DNA sequence: TGTGCCAGCAGCTTGGCCTCCCGGGGTGGGGCCTACGAGCAGTACTTC. Complete variable domain (other parts from reference TRBV5-6 and TRBJ2-7): DAGVTQSPTHLIKTRGQQVTLRCSPKSGHDTVSWYQQALGQGPQFIFQYYEEEERQRGNFPDRFSGHQFPNYSSELNVNALLLGDSALYLCASSLASRGGAYEQYFGPGTRLTVT.

This rearrangement joins TRBV15 to TRBJ1-4; D not certain. The CDR3 is made up of 15 amino acids. V gave up 5 bases and J gave up 7 bases, with 17 bases separating them. In germline, CDR1 is LNHNV, CDR2 YYDKDF (reference sequence). This CDR3 reads CATSLRTPGGEKLFF. In nucleotides, the CDR3 is TGTGCCACCAGCCTAAGGACCCCTGGAGGTGAAAAACTGTTTTTT.

The chain uses TRBV11-2 and TRBJ1-2, with D hard to call. The CDR3 length is 14 residues. V lost 8 bases, J lost 6 bases, and 19 bases lay in between. The V gene's germline CDR1 is SGHAT and CDR2 FQNNGV. The CDR3 is CASEPVTLMDGYTF. CDR3 nucleotides: TGTGCCAGCGAACCTGTGACATTAATGGATGGCTACACCTTC.

Details on this clone: This sample includes further DNA sequences coding for the same CDR3. The V and J genes are TRBV30 and TRBJ1-5; D might be TRBD1 (5 bases). The V gene's germline CDR1 is GTSNPN and CDR2 SVGIG (reference sequence). Between the trimmed V and J ends, which lost 1 base and 3 bases, there was a span of 7 bases. This CDR3 is 13 amino acids long. The CDR3 DNA reads TGTGCCTGGAGTGGACAGCCCAATCAGCCCCAGCATTTT. As protein: CAWSGQPNQPQHF.

The V gene is TRBV11-2, the J gene TRBJ2-1; D is undetermined. This CDR3 spans 13 amino acids. Trimming took off 5 bases at V and 10 bases at J, with 15 bases between the two ends. Per germline, CDR1 SGHAT and CDR2 FQNNGV. CDR3 nucleotide sequence: TGTGCCAGCAGCCTGCGGTCGTATTGGGAGCAGTTCTTC. It yields the protein CASSLRSYWEQFF.

The rearrangement joins TRBV18 to TRBJ2-3; 9 bases are shared with TRBD2. The CDR3 covers 17 residues. J gave up 0 bases and V 1 base, and 5 bases lay outside the gene matches. Germline CDR1 is KGHSH and CDR2 is LQKENI. The CDR3 reads CASSPRAGGTSTDTQYF. CDR3 coding DNA: TGTGCCAGCTCACCACGAGCGGGAGGAACTAGCACAGATACGCAGTATTTT.

A single count supports this clone. V is TRBV19 and J is TRBJ2-7; TRBD1 matches at 7 bases. Germline trimming cut 5 bases from V and 1 base from J; bases unmatched to any gene: 2. There are 13 residues in the CDR3. Germline CDR1 LNHDA, CDR2 SQIVND (reference sequence). The CDR3 loop is CASSGTVSYEQYF. The CDR3 DNA reads as TGTGCCAGTAGTGGGACAGTATCCTACGAGCAGTACTTC.

This sequence joins TRBV7-8 and TRBJ2-5; 7 nucleotides line up with TRBD1. Germline V gene data show CDR1 as SGHVS and CDR2 as FQNEAQ. V lost 3 bases and J lost 2; bases outside the gene matches: 3. The CDR3 covers 14 residues. This chain's CDR3 is CASSFPGQQETQYF. CDR3 nucleotides: TGTGCCAGCAGCTTCCCGGGACAGCAAGAGACCCAGTACTTC.

This chain joins TRBV5-1 and TRBJ1-1; D gene unclear. V shed 1 base and J shed 1 base, with 11 bases lying between them. This CDR3 spans 15 amino acids. Germline CDR1 and CDR2: SGHRS and YFSETQ. Here the CDR3 reads CASSLWVTGNTEAFF. The DNA of the CDR3 is TGCGCCAGCAGCTTGTGGGTGACGGGGAACACTGAAGCTTTCTTT. The variable domain in full, with the rest retrieved from reference TRBV5-1 and TRBJ1-1, is KAGVTQTPRYLIKTRGQQVTLSCSPISGHRSVSWYQQTPGQGLQFLFEYFSETQRNKGNFPGRFSGRQFSNSRSEMNVSTLELGDSALYLCASSLWVTGNTEAFFGQGTRLTVV.

This clone showed up just a few times. DNA of the CDR3: TGTGCCTGGAGGGCAGGGAACCCCTACGAGCAGTACTTC. Protein sequence: CAWRAGNPYEQYF. The J gene is TRBJ2-7, the V gene TRBV30, with a tentative D call TRBD1 (5 bases). V was shortened by 3 bases and J by 2 bases, with 11 bases between the two germline ends. Per the germline V gene, CDR1 is GTSNPN and CDR2 is SVGIG (reference sequence). The CDR3 contains 13 residues. The full variable domain, in which reference TRBV30 and TRBJ2-7 provide the parts outside the CDR3, is SQTIHQWPATLVQPVGSPLSLECTVEGTSNPNLYWYRQAAGRGLQLLFYSVGIGQISSEVPQNLSASRPQDRQFILSSKKLLLSDSGFYLCAWRAGNPYEQYFGPGTRLTVT.

This clone was recorded only once. The rearrangement joins TRBV5-1 to TRBJ2-1, with 11 bases that match TRBD2. With 6 bases clipped from V and 9 bases from J, the junction kept 8 bases outside the gene matches. CDR3 length: 14 residues. The germline gives CDR1 SGHRS, CDR2 YFSETQ. The CDR3: CASILAGGIGEQFF. The CDR3 DNA sequence: TGCGCCAGCATTCTAGCGGGAGGTATAGGTGAGCAGTTCTTC. The entire variable domain, with the rest obtained from reference TRBV5-1 and TRBJ2-1, is as follows: KAGVTQTPRYLIKTRGQQVTLSCSPISGHRSVSWYQQTPGQGLQFLFEYFSETQRNKGNFPGRFSGRQFSNSRSEMNVSTLELGDSALYLCASILAGGIGEQFFGPGTRLTVL.

The rearrangement uses TRBV5-1 and TRBJ2-5; a possible D gene is TRBD1 (7 bases). The CDR3 sequence is 15 residues long. V lost 5 bases and J lost 3, with 17 bases in between. Germline V gene lookup returns CDR1 SGHRS and CDR2 YFSETQ. CDR3 region: CASSWAGGNEETQYF. The CDR3 coding sequence is TGCGCCAGCAGTTGGGCAGGGGGGAACGAAGAGACCCAGTACTTC.

V gene TRBV10-2 combines with J gene TRBJ2-7, with TRBD2 matching 7 bases. Germline CDR1 WSHSY, CDR2 SAAADI. V was pared by 7 bases and J by 1 base, with 10 bases of the junction left unmatched. CDR3 length equals 15 residues. CDR3 region: CASTSSGTWSYEQYF. The CDR3 nucleotides are TGCGCCAGCACTTCTAGCGGCACCTGGTCCTACGAGCAGTACTTC.

The chain couples TRBV10-3 to TRBJ1-3; no firm D call. The CDR3 is 13 amino acids. Trimming took off 3 bases at V and 7 bases at J, with 10 bases between the two ends. Per germline, CDR1 ENHRY and CDR2 SYGVKD. The CDR3 sequence: CAISDFVGNTIYF. CDR3 coding DNA: TGTGCCATCAGTGATTTTGTCGGGAACACCATATATTTT.

The chain has TRBV5-1 and TRBJ1-5; 8 bases align to TRBD1. Unmatched junction bases numbered 8, after V lost 0 bases and J lost 6 bases. Germline V lookup: CDR1 SGHRS, CDR2 YFSETQ. This CDR3 has 16 amino acids. The CDR3 protein is CASSLGTTGGGQPQHF. In DNA form, the CDR3 reads TGCGCCAGCAGCTTGGGAACAACAGGGGGTGGTCAGCCCCAGCATTTT. Combining the CDR3 with reference TRBV5-1 and TRBJ1-5 gives the whole variable domain KAGVTQTPRYLIKTRGQQVTLSCSPISGHRSVSWYQQTPGQGLQFLFEYFSETQRNKGNFPGRFSGRQFSNSRSEMNVSTLELGDSALYLCASSLGTTGGGQPQHFGDGTRLSIL.

V usage is TRBV6-1 and J usage is TRBJ1-2; D is perhaps TRBD1 (5 bases). The CDR3 loop spans 15 amino acids. Deletions cut 0 bases from V and 8 bases from J, with 16 bases between. Germline CDR1 reads MNHNS; CDR2 reads SASEGT. CDR3 sequence: CASSEAFRVMFGYTF. As DNA, the CDR3 is TGTGCCAGCAGTGAAGCGTTCAGGGTGATGTTCGGCTACACCTTC.

The chain has TRBV3-1 (or the pseudogene TRBV3-2) and TRBJ2-1; 9 bases match TRBD2. Losses at the gene ends were 2 bases for V and 10 bases for J; bases not matched to a gene: 12. The CDR3 has 16 residues. Germline CDR1 is LGHDT and CDR2 is YNNKEL (reference sequence). The CDR3 coding sequence is TGTGCCAGCAGCCAATTTCCTAGCGGGGATGGGTTAGAGCAGTTCTTC. It specifies CASSQFPSGDGLEQFF.

The chain uses TRBV10-3 and TRBJ2-3; 8 bases map to TRBD2. The length of the CDR3 is 15 residues. Trimming cost V 7 bases and J 4 bases; bases outside gene matches: 10. Germline assignment: CDR1 ENHRY and CDR2 SYGVKD. The CDR3 is CAITRGSGTADTQYF. In DNA, the CDR3 is TGTGCCATCACCCGGGGTAGCGGGACGGCAGATACGCAGTATTTT.

This chain uses TRBV9 with TRBJ2-7; maybe TRBD1 (6 bases). Germline CDR1 is SGDLS and CDR2 is YYNGEE. The CDR3 is 12 amino acids. V was shortened by 10 bases and J by 5 bases, with 16 bases between the two germline ends. CDR3 in amino acids: CARKVGGNEQYF. CDR3 nucleotides: TGTGCCCGGAAGGTAGGGGGAAACGAGCAGTACTTC.